The sequence of this T cell receptor (beta chain) was determined in a study of cytomegalovirus exposure and HLA in healthy donors. This clone turned up a few times. Its antigen remains unknown. Though probably carrying unrecorded immune exposures, donors were nominally healthy at sampling. Regarding the study as a whole: Roughly even sequencing depth across donors was the assumption behind the presence/absence analyses. Segments of the TCR beta V type were, in most cases, productive about 87% or about 30% of the time in an earlier analysis.

A multiplex PCR was run with 60 Vbeta primers and 13 Jbeta primers. Some clones are missing from TCRdb's copy, which holds only in-frame ones; the method was immunoSEQ multiplex PCR. The sample consists of some 130,000 clones, 75% to 80% of them appearing once. The germline CDR1 and CDR2 sequences are SGHRS and YFSETQ. Trimming removed 0 bases from V and 0 bases from J; junction bases left unmatched: 3. The CDR3 runs to 16 residues. The sequence was collected from a male donor in good health and CMV-seronegative. The sequenced sample consisted of PBMCs. V and J are TRBV5-1 and TRBJ1-3; 7 nucleotides line up with TRBD1. CDR3 coding DNA: TGCGCCAGCAGCTTGGCCACAGGGGCCTCTGGAAACACCATATATTTT. Its protein product is CASSLATGASGNTIYF. The whole variable domain, remainder taken from reference TRBV5-1 and TRBJ1-3, is KAGVTQTPRYLIKTRGQQVTLSCSPISGHRSVSWYQQTPGQGLQFLFEYFSETQRNKGNFPGRFSGRQFSNSRSEMNVSTLELGDSALYLCASSLATGASGNTIYFGEGSWLTVV.